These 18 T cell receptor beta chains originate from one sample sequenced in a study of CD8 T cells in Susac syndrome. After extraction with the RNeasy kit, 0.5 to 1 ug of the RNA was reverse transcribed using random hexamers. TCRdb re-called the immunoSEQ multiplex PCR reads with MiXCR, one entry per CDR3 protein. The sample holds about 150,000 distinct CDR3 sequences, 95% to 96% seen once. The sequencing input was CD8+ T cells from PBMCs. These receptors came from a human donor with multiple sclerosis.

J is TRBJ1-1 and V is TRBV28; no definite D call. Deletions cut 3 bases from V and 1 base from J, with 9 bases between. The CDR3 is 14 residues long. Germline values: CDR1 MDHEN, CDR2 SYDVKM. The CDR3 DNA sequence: TGTGCCAGCAGTTTGGCGCAAACGAACACTGAAGCTTTCTTT. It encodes CASSLAQTNTEAFF.

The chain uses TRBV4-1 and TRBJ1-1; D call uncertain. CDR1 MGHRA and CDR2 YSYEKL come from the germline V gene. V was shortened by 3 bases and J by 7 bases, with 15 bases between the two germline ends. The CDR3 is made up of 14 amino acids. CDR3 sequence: CASSQTTSGLEAFF. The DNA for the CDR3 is TGCGCCAGCAGCCAGACCACCTCCGGGCTTGAAGCTTTCTTT.

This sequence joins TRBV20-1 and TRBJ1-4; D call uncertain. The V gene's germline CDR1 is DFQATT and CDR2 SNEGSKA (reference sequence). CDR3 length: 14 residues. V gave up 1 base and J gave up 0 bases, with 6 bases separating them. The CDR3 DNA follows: TGCAGTGCTAGAGTTAAGGCAACTAATGAAAAACTGTTTTTT. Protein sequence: CSARVKATNEKLFF.

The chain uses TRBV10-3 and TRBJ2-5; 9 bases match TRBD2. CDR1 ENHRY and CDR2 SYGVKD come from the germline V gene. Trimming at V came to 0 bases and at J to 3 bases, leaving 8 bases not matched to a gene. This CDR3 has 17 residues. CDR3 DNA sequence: TGTGCCATCAGTGAGTCGAGAGGCGGGGGGGCGAAAGAGACCCAGTACTTC. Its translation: CAISESRGGGAKETQYF.

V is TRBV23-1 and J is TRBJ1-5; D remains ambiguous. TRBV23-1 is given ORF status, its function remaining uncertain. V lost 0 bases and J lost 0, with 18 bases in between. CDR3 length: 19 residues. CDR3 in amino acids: CASSQSGVRQTYSNQPQHF. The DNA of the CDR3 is TGCGCCAGCAGTCAATCAGGAGTCAGGCAAACCTATAGCAATCAGCCCCAGCATTTT.

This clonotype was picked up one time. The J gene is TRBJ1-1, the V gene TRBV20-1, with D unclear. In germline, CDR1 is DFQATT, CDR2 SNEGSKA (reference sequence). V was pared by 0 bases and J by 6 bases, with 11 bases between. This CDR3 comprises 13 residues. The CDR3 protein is CSARDELQPEAFF. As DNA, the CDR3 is TGCAGTGCTAGAGATGAGCTCCAGCCTGAAGCTTTCTTT.

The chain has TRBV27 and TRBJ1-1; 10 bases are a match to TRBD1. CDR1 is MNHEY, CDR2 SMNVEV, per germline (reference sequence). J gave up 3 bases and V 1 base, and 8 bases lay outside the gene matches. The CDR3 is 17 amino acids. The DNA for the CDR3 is TGTGCCAGCAGTTTATTGGCGACAGGGGGCGCGGACACTGAAGCTTTCTTT. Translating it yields CASSLLATGGADTEAFF.

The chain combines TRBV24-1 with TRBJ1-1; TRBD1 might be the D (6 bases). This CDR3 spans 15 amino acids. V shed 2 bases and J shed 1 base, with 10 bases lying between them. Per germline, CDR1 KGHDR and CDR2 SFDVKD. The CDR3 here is CATSDSRGKNTEAFF. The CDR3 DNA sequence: TGTGCCACCAGTGATTCCAGGGGAAAGAACACTGAAGCTTTCTTT.

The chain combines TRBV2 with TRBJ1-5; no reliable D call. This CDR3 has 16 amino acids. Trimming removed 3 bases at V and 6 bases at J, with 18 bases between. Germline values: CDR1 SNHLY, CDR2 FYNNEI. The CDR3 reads CASSDGRHPGPQPQHF. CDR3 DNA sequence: TGTGCCAGCAGTGATGGGAGACACCCCGGCCCTCAGCCCCAGCATTTT. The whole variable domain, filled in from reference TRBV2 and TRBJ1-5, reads EPEVTQTPSHQVTQMGQEVILRCVPISNHLYFYWYRQILGQKVEFLVSFYNNEISEKSEIFDDQFSVERPDGSNFTLKIRSTKLEDSAMYFCASSDGRHPGPQPQHFGDGTRLSIL.

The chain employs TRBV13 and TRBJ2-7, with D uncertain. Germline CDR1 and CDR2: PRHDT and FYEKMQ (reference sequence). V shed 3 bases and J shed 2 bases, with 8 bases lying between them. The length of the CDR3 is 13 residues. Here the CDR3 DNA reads TGTGCCAGCAGCTTCGTGGTCACCTACGAGCAGTACTTC. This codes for CASSFVVTYEQYF.

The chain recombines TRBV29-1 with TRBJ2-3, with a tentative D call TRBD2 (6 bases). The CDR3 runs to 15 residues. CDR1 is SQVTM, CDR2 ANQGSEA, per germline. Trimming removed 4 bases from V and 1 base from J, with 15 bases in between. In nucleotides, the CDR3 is TGCAGCGTTGTCCCCAGCGGGCAAGGCACAGATACGCAGTATTTT. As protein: CSVVPSGQGTDTQYF.

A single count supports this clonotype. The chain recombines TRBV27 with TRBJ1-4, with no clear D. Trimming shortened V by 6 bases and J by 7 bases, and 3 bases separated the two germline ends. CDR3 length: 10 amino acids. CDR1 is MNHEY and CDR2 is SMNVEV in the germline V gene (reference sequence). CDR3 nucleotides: TGTGCCAGCAGGGGTGAAAAACTGTTTTTT. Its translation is CASRGEKLFF.

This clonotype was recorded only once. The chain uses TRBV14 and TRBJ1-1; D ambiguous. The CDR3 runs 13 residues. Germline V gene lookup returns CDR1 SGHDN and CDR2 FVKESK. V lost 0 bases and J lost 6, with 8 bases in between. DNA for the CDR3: TGTGCCAGCAGCCAAGAGCGCGTGCCTGAAGCTTTCTTT. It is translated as CASSQERVPEAFF.

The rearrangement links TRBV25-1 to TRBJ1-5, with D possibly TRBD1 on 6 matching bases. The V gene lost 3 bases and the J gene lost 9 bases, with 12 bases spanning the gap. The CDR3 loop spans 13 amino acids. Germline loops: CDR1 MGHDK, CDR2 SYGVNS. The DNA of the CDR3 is TGTGCCAGCAGTGACAGGGGTACGAGGCCCCAGCATTTT. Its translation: CASSDRGTRPQHF.

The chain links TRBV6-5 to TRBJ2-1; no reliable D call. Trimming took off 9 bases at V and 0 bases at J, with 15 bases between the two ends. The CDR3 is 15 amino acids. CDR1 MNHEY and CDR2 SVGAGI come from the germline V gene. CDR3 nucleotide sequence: TGTGCCAGTTGCCCGGTTCTGAGCTCCTACAATGAGCAGTTCTTC. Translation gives CASCPVLSSYNEQFF.

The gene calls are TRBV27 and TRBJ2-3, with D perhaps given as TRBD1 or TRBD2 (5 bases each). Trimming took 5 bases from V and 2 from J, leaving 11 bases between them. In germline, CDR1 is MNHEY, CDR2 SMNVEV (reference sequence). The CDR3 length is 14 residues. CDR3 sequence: CASSDTGPTDTQYF. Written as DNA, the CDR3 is TGTGCCAGCAGTGACACGGGGCCCACAGATACGCAGTATTTT.

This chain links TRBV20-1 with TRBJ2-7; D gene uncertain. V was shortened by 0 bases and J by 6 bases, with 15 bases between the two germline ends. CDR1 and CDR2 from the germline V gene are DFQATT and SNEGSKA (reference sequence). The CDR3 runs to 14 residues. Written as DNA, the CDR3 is TGCAGTGCTAGAGAAGAGGCGGAAGGGCTCGAGCAGTACTTC. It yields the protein CSAREEAEGLEQYF.

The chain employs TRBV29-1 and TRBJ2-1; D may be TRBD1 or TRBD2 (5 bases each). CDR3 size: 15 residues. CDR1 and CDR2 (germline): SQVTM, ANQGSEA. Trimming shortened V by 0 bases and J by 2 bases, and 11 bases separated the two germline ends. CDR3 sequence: CSVEDYGAPYNEQFF. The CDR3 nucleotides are TGCAGCGTTGAAGACTACGGGGCCCCCTACAATGAGCAGTTCTTC.